This T cell receptor (beta chain) was recorded in a study of T cell repertoires in cytomegalovirus infection. Study-wide context: Based on public TCR beta signatures, there were indications of CMV infection and of a matching HLA type. Points from the study as a whole: Dominating the ex vivo response were TCR beta clonotypes that were CMV-specific and HLA-C-restricted.

The CDR3 is made up of 15 amino acids. The germline V and J ends were trimmed by 0 bases and 5 bases, with 13 bases remaining between them. In germline, CDR1 is SGHRS, CDR2 YFSETQ. Concerning this clonotype: Its antigen is unidentified.

In TCRdb, the reads were re-called with MiXCR into one record per CDR3 protein. The sample shows hundreds of thousands of distinct CDR3 sequences, about 39% of them seen only once. The genes are TRBV5-1 and TRBJ2-3; tentatively, D is TRBD1 (6 bases). This TCR derives from a human donor in good health (CMV status not recorded). Some clones in this sample may be carry-over from other donors' samples. Sequenced material: cultured PBMCs, taken from culture after CMV antigen stimulation. CDR3 sequence: CASSLGQGTGDTQYF. The CDR3, as DNA: TGCGCCAGCAGCTTGGGGCAGGGGACCGGAGATACGCAGTATTTT.